This T cell receptor (beta chain) appears in the sequencing data of a study of blood T cell repertoires in COVID-19. Study details: Acute and convalescent COVID-19 specimens originated in the United States, Italy and Spain. The cDNA or gDNA used as material had been derived from T cells, B-cell-depleted T cells, or PBMCs.

The CDR3 has 13 residues. Germline values: CDR1 MNHNY, CDR2 SVGAGI (reference sequence). Deletions cut 0 bases from V and 7 bases from J, with 9 bases between. Original data processing: Quantification of nucleated cells was approximated via reference gene primer amplification. Produced via immunoSEQ multiplex PCR; TCRdb's table is partial and in-frame only. V, J and clone size were drawn from that table, and D and trimming were deduced from the DNA. This sample has roughly 250,000 clones, with approximately 85% found just once. This clonotype originated in a woman aged 60-75 years with active or convalescent COVID-19. The chain is built from TRBV6-6 and TRBJ1-2; D unresolved. The sequenced sample was peripheral blood. CDR3 sequence (DNA): TGTGCCAGCAGTTACTCCACGGGATTTGGCTACACCTTC. Residues: CASSYSTGFGYTF.